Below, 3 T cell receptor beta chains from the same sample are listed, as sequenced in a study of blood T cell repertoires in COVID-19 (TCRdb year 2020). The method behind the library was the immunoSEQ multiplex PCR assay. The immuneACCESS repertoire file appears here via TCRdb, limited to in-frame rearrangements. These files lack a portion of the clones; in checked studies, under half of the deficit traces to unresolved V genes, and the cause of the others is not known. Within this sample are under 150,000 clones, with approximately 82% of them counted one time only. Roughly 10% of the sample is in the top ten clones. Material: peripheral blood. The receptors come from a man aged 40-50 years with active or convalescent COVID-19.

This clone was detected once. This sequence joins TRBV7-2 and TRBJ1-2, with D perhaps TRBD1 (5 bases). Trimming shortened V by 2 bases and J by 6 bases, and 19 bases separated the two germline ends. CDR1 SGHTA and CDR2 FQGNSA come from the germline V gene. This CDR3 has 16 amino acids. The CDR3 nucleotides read TGTGCCAGCAGCTTATCACTTTCCACAGGTCTTGATGGCTACACCTTC. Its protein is CASSLSLSTGLDGYTF.

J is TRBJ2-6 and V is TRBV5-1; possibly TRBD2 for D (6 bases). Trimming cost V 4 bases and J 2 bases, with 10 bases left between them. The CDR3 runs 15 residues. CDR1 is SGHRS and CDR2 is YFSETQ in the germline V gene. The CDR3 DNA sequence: TGCGCCAGCAGCCCCGGAGGGACTGGGGCCAACGTCCTGACTTTC. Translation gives CASSPGGTGANVLTF.

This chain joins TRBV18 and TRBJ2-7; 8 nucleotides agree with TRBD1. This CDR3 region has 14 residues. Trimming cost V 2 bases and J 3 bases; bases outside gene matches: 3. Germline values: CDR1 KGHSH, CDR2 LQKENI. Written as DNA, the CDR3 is TGTGCCAGCTCACCAGGACAGGGCGTCTACGAGCAGTACTTC. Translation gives CASSPGQGVYEQYF.